These T cell receptor beta chains were read from a single sample in a study of cytomegalovirus exposure and HLA in healthy donors. The protocol was immunoSEQ multiplex PCR, while the TCRdb copy is restricted to in-frame clones and leaves out a portion. The sample lists 150,000 or so clones; around 83% were seen once. The specimen was PBMCs. These receptors originate from a male donor in good health and CMV-seropositive. The conserved cysteine and the conserved F or W are not part of the CDR3 here.

J gene	V gene	CDR3 protein
TRBJ1-1	TRBV29-1	SVRRGQGSKAF
TRBJ2-3	TRBV5-1	ASSLGTSTDTQY
TRBJ2-5	TRBV10-3	AISARGGETQY
TRBJ1-5	TRBV15	ATSDRAGQPQH
TRBJ2-3	TRBV4-3	ASSQTASGEATDTQY
TRBJ2-2	TRBV30	AWSRSRRANTGELF
TRBJ1-2	TRBV16	ASSQSRGQGST
TRBJ2-3	TRBV5-6	ASRPGGASTDTQY
TRBJ2-5	TRBV5-1	ASSLVRLEETQY
TRBJ2-2	TRBV4-3	ASSQELGQVTGELF
TRBJ1-2	TRBV29-1	SVEETGGVGYT
TRBJ1-1	TRBV19	AGSVGMDTEAF
TRBJ1-2	TRBV5-1	ASSPGQGVLSGYT
TRBJ1-1	TRBV5-5	ASTWDTARRTEAF
TRBJ1-4	TRBV18	ASSPQEGTTNEKLF
TRBJ1-5	TRBV9	ASSVAGYSNQPQH
TRBJ2-5	TRBV15	ATSRKQGGKETQY
TRBJ1-3	TRBV27	ASRLTGANSGNTIY
TRBJ2-6	TRBV9	ASSVGVTGPSGANVLT
-	TRBV2	ATTVTYEQY
TRBJ2-3	TRBV7-2	ASSSGGLRDTQY
TRBJ2-7	TRBV7-9	ASSFPGGSEQY
TRBJ1-5	TRBV30	AWSERIRRISNQPQH
TRBJ2-7	TRBV6-5	ASSSTSGSYEQY
TRBJ1-6	TRBV7-2	ASITRQGLNSPLH
TRBJ2-7	TRBV30	AWNHGGRAGEQY
TRBJ1-2	TRBV5-1	ASSLAQGAAYGYT
TRBJ1-2	TRBV30	AWSLRQYYGYT
TRBJ2-5	TRBV10-3	AISGFERGQETQY
TRBJ2-2	TRBV11-2	ASSLKGGVDTGELF
TRBJ1-3	TRBV11-2	ASFGGWGNTIY
TRBJ2-5	TRBV10-1	ASSGGTGAQETQY
TRBJ2-1	TRBV25-1	ASSDGWAGGFYNEQF
TRBJ1-1	TRBV18	ASSPGPSGTGVNTEAF
TRBJ1-1	TRBV9	ASSAGGQGRGTEAF
TRBJ2-7	TRBV4-1	ASSQDQTGPTRKQY
TRBJ2-3	TRBV29-1	SVDSDRGFTDTQY
TRBJ1-5	TRBV15	ATSREQGANQPQH
TRBJ2-1	TRBV27	ASSSPRGAANEQF
TRBJ2-5	TRBV6-6	ASSYGTGGETQY
TRBJ2-7	TRBV6-6	ASRGTTYEQY
TRBJ1-2	TRBV5-1	ASSPGGTGGGYGYT
TRBJ2-4	TRBV30	AWSTGILIQY
TRBJ2-7	TRBV6-5	ASSYSTGYEQY
TRBJ1-1	TRBV18	ASSAGNTEAF
TRBJ2-1	TRBV6-6	ASGSKTGAMYNEQF
TRBJ2-1	TRBV11-3	ASSSSGTSVNEQF